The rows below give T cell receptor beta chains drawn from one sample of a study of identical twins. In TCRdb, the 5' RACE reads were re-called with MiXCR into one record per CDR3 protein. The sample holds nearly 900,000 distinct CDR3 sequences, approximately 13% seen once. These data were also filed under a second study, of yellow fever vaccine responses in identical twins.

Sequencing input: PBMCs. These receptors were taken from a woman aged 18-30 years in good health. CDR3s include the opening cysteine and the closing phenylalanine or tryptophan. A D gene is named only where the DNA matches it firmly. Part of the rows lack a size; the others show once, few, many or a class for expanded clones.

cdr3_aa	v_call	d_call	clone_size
CSATAGQGGLGELFF	TRBV20-1	TRBD1	NA
CATKTGTSYNEQFF	TRBV6-1	NA	few
CSVEGDYWEQFF	TRBV29-1	NA	many
CASGDSLKSTDTQYF	TRBV9	NA	few
CASSPGRGWQFF	TRBV5-1	TRBD2	many
CASSLGWALAEAFF	TRBV12-3/TRBV12-4	NA	NA
CSARDGTANTEAFF	TRBV20-1	NA	many
CSATPPLRYNEQFF	TRBV20-1	NA	few
CASSFPRGRVNFPYGNTIYF	TRBV11-1	TRBD1	few
CASSYIEFGSYEQYF	TRBV6-5	NA	NA
CSARVRGRIPYEQYF	TRBV20-1	NA	NA
CASSFSGAGGYEQYF	TRBV28	NA	NA
CASSVRGGDTDTQYF	TRBV9	TRBD2	many
CASSLVGTYGYTF	TRBV27	NA	NA
CASSYSGESNQPQHF	TRBV6-2/TRBV6-3	NA	NA
CASSIQGADYGYTF	TRBV28	TRBD1	NA
CASSLMAGLGYEQYF	TRBV7-2	NA	NA
CSARDSRWRQTEAFF	TRBV20-1	NA	NA
CSATGIGLARGGATDTQYF	TRBV20-1	TRBD2	NA
CATSPGQTKETQYF	TRBV24-1	TRBD1	few
CASSEERVQYF	TRBV25-1	NA	few
CASSYTGDSYEQYF	TRBV3-1	TRBD1	NA
CASRKGHLVMNTEAFF	TRBV6-1	NA	few
CASSHQGSSYNSPLHF	TRBV13	NA	NA
CSAIMTSGHGNTQYF	TRBV20-1	TRBD2	few
CASSEVGGDNEKLFF	TRBV6-1	NA	NA
CASSLVPDLNTEAFF	TRBV5-1	NA	few
CASSMSAGSNNEQFF	TRBV5-1	TRBD2	NA
CASGLANGTGTGQGNQPQHF	TRBV12-5	TRBD1	many
CASSRSGRAFLSSYNEQFF	TRBV27	TRBD2	NA
CASTPQMDNEQFF	TRBV12-3/TRBV12-4	NA	few
CASRSTGDYGYTF	TRBV27	TRBD1	NA
CASSARERLGQPQHF	TRBV2	NA	NA
CASSLLAQQVRTDTQYF	TRBV12-3/TRBV12-4	NA	NA
CAIRVGNYGYTF	TRBV10-3	NA	many
CSARDREVVNQPQHF	TRBV20-1	NA	few
CASSLKGLRPSTDTQYF	TRBV7-8	NA	NA
CASTRTSGNTDTQYF	TRBV19	TRBD2	few
CASSPGTGILETQYF	TRBV28	TRBD1	few
CATSEKNTGELFF	TRBV7-7	NA	NA
CASSVESGGRVDKNIQYF	TRBV9	TRBD2	NA
CASSHDGLATNTGELFF	TRBV7-3	TRBD2	few
CASSPEVGGSYNEQFF	TRBV18	NA	few
CASSIQTGRPYEQYF	TRBV28	TRBD2	many
CARSLGVRRSYEQYF	TRBV19	NA	NA
CASSTTSGRLGEQYF	TRBV12-3/TRBV12-4	TRBD2	few
CASSQDIGTSGGLAKNIQYF	TRBV14	TRBD2	few
CASSLLSGGTEAFF	TRBV6-1	TRBD1	few
CSAKKGISAEQFF	TRBV29-1	NA	NA
CAGGGGDFLETQYF	TRBV5-5	NA	NA
CSAAGVFADTQYF	TRBV29-1	TRBD2	once
CASRHPTDGATNEKLFF	TRBV4-1	NA	NA
CASSGTTNYGYTF	TRBV19	NA	many
CAAGGVYNSPLHF	TRBV7-9	NA	few
CASHSLAGELFF	TRBV12-3/TRBV12-4	NA	few